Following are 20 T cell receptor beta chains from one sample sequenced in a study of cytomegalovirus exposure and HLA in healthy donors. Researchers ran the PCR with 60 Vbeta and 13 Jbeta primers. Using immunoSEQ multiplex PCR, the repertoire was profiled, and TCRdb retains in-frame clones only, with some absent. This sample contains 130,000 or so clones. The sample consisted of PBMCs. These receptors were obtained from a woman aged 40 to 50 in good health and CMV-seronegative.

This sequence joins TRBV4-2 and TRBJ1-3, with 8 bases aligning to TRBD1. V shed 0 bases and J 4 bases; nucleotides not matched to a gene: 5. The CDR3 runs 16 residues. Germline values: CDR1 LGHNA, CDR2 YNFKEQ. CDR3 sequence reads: CASSQDWTGRGNTIYF. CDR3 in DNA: TGTGCCAGCAGCCAAGATTGGACAGGGAGAGGAAACACCATATATTTT.

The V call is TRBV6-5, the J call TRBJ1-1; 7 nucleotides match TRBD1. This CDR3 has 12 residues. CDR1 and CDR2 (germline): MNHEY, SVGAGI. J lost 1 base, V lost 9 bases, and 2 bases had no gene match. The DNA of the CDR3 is TGTGCCAGTAGGACAGGGAACACTGAAGCTTTCTTT. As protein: CASRTGNTEAFF.

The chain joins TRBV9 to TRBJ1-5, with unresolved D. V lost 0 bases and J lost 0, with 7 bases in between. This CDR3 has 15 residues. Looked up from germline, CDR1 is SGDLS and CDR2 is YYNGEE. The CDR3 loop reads CASSVGDYSNQPQHF. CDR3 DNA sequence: TGTGCCAGCAGCGTAGGAGATTATAGCAATCAGCCCCAGCATTTT.

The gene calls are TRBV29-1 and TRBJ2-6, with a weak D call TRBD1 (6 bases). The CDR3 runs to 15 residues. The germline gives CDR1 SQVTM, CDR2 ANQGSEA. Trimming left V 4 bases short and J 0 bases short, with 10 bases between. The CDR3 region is CSVGGQSSGANVLTF. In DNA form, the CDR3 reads TGCAGCGTTGGGGGGCAGAGCTCTGGGGCCAACGTCCTGACTTTC.

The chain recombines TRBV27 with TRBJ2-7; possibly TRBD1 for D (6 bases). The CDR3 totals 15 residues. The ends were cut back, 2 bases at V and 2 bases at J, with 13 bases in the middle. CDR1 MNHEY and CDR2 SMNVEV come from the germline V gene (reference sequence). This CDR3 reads CASSLAEGHPYEQYF. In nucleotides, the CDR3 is TGTGCCAGCAGTTTAGCAGAGGGACACCCCTACGAGCAGTACTTC.

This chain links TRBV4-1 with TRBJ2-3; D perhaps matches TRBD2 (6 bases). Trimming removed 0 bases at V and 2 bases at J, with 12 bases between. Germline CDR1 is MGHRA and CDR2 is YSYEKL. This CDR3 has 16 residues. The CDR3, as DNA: TGCGCCAGCAGCCAAGAGGGGCGGGGTATCACAGATACGCAGTATTTT. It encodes CASSQEGRGITDTQYF.

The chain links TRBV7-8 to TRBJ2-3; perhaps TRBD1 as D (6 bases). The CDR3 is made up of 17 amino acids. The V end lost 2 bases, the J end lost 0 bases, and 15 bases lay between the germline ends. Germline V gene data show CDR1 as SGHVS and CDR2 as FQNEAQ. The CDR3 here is CASSLTTGLVSTDTQYF. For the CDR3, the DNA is TGTGCCAGCAGCTTAACAACAGGGCTCGTTAGCACAGATACGCAGTATTTT.

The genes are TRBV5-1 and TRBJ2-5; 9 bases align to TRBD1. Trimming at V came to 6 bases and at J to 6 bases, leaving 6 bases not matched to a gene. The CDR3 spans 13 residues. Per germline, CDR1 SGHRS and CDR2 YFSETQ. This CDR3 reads CASMGQGGKTQYF. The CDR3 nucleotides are TGCGCCAGCATGGGACAGGGAGGAAAGACCCAGTACTTC.

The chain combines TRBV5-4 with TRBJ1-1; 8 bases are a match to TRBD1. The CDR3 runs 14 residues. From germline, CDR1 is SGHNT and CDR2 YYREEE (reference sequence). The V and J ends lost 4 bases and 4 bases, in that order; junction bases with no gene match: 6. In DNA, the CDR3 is TGTGCCAGCAGCATCCAGGGGGCTAGCACTGAAGCTTTCTTT. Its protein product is CASSIQGASTEAFF.

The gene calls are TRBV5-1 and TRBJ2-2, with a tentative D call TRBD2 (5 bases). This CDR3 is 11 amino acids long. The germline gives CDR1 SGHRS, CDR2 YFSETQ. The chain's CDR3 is CASADTGELFF. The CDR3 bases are TGCGCTAGCGCGGATACCGGGGAGCTGTTTTTT.

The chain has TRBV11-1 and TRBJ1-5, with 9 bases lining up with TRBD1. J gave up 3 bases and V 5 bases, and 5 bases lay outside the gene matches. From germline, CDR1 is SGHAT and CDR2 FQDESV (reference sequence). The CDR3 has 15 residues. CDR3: CASSLRTGDNQPQHF. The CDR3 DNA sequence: TGTGCCAGCAGCCTCCGGACAGGGGACAATCAGCCCCAGCATTTT.

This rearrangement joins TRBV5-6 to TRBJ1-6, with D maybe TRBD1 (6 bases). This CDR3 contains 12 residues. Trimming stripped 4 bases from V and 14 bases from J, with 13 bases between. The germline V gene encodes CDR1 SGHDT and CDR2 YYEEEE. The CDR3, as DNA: TGTGCCAGCAGCGGGGGGGGCCGGGCCCTCCACTTT. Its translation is CASSGGGRALHF. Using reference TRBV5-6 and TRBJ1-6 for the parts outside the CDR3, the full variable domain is DAGVTQSPTHLIKTRGQQVTLRCSPKSGHDTVSWYQQALGQGPQFIFQYYEEEERQRGNFPDRFSGHQFPNYSSELNVNALLLGDSALYLCASSGGGRALHFGNGTRLTVT.

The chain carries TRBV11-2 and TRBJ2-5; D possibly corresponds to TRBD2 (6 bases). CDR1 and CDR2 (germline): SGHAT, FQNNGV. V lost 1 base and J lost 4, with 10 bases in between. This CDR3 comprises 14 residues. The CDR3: CASSLAGLRETQYF. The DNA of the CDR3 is TGTGCCAGCAGCTTAGCAGGACTACGAGAGACCCAGTACTTC.

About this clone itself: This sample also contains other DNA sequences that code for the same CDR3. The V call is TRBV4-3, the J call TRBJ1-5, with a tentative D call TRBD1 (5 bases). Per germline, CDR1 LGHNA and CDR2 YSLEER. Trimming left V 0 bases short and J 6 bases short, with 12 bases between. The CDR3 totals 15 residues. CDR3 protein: CASSQDFQGGQPQHF. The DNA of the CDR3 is TGCGCCAGCAGCCAAGATTTTCAGGGAGGTCAGCCCCAGCATTTT.

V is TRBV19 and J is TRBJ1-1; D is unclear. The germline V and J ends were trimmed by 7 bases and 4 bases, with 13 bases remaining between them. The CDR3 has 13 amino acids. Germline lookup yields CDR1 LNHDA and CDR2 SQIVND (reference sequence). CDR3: CASTAIRGTEAFF. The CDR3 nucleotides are TGTGCCAGTACCGCAATACGGGGCACTGAAGCTTTCTTT.

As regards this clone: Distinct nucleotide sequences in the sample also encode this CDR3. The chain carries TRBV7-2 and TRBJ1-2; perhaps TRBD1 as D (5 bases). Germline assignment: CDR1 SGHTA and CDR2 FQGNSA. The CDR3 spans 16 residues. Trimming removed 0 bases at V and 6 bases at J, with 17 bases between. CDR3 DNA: TGTGCCAGCAGCTTAGCGCAACCCAGGGTGTCTGATGGCTACACCTTC. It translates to CASSLAQPRVSDGYTF.

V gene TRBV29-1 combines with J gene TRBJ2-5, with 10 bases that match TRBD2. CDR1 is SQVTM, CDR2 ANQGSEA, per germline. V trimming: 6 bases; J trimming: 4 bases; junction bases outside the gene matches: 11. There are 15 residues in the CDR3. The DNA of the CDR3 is TGCAGCGTCGATTGGTCTAGCGGGGGTGGAGAGACCCAGTACTTC. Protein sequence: CSVDWSSGGGETQYF.

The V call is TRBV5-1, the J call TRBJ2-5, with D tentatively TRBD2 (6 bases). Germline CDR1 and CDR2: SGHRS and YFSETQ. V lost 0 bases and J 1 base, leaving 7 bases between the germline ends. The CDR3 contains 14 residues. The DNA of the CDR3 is TGCGCCAGCAGCTTGGGGGGGGTCCAAGAGACCCAGTACTTC. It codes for CASSLGGVQETQYF.

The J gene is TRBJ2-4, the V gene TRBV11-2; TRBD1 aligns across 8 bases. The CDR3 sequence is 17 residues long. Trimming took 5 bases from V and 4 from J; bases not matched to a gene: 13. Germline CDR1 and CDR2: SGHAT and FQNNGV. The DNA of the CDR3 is TGTGCCAGCAGCCCTGGTGGGGCAGGGGGCCTGAAAAACATTCAGTACTTC. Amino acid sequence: CASSPGGAGGLKNIQYF.

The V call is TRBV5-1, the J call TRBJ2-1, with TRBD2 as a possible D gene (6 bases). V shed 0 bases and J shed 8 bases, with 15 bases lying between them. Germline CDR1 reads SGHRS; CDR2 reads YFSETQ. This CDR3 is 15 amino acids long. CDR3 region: CASSLGGTAYHEQFF. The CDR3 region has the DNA TGCGCCAGCAGCTTGGGCGGGACTGCTTACCATGAGCAGTTCTTC. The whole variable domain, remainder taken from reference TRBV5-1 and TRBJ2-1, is KAGVTQTPRYLIKTRGQQVTLSCSPISGHRSVSWYQQTPGQGLQFLFEYFSETQRNKGNFPGRFSGRQFSNSRSEMNVSTLELGDSALYLCASSLGGTAYHEQFFGPGTRLTVL.